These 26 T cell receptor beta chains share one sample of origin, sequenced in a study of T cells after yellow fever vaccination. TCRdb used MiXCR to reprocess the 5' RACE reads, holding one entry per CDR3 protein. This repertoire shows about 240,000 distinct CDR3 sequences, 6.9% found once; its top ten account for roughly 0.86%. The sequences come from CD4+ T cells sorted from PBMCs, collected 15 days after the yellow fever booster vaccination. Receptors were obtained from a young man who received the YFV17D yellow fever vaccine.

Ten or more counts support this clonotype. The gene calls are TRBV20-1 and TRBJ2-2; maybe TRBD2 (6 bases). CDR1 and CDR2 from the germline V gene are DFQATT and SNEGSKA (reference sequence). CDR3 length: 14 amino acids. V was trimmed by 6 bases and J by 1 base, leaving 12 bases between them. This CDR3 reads CSATGLKNTGELFF. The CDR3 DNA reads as TGCAGTGCCACGGGACTTAAGAACACCGGGGAGCTGTTTTTT.

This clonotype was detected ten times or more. CDR3 coding DNA: TGTGCCAGCTCTCCGGGGACTAGCGGGAGTCGCGTAGAGACCCAGTACTTC. This translates into CASSPGTSGSRVETQYF. The chain has TRBV19 and TRBJ2-5; 14 nucleotides agree with TRBD2. This CDR3 has 17 residues. CDR1 is LNHDA and CDR2 is SQIVND in the germline V gene (reference sequence). V was clipped by 9 bases and J by 4 bases; unmatched bases: 13.

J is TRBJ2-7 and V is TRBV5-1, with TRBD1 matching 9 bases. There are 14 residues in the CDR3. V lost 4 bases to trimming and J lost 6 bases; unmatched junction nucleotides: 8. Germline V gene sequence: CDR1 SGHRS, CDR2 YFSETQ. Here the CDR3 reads CASSKGQGVGEQYF. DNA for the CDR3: TGCGCCAGCAGCAAGGGACAGGGAGTTGGCGAGCAGTACTTC.

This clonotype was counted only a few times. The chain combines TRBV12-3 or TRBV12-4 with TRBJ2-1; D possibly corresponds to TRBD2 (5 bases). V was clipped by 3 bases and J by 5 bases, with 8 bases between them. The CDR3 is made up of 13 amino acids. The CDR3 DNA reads TGTGCCAGCAGTTTCGGGGAGAACAATGAGCAGTTCTTC. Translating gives CASSFGENNEQFF.

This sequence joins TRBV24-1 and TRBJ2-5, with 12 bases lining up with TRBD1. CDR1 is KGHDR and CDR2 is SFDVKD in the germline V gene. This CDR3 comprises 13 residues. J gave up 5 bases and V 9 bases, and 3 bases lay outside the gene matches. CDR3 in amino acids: CATGTGGLETQYF. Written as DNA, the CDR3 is TGTGCCACCGGGACAGGGGGCTTGGAGACCCAGTACTTC.

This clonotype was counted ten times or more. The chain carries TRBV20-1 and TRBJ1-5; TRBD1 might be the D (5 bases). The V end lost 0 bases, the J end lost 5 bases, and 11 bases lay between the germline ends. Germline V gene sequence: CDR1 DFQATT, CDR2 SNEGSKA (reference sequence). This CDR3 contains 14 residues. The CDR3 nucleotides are TGCAGTGCTAGAGATAAGGGGTTGGATCAGCCCCAGCATTTT. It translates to CSARDKGLDQPQHF.

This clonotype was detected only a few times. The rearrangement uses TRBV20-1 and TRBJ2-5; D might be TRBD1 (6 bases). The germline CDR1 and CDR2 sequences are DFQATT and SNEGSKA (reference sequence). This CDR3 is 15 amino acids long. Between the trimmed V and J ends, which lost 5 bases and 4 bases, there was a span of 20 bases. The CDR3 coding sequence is TGCAGTGCTCAAGGACAGCTAGGGAGTGGAGAGACCCAGTACTTC. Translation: CSAQGQLGSGETQYF.

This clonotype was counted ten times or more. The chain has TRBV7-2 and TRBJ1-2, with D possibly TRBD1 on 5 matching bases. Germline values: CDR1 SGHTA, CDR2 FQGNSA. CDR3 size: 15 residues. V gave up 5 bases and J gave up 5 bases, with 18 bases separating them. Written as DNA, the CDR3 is TGTGCCAGCAGCGATAGGCTCGGGGGAGAATATGGCTACACCTTC. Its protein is CASSDRLGGEYGYTF.

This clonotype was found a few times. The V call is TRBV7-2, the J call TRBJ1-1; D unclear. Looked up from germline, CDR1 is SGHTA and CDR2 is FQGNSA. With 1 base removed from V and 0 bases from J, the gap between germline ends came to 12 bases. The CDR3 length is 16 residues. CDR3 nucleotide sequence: TGTGCCAGCAGCTTAGATTCACTCCTACTGAACACTGAAGCTTTCTTT. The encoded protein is CASSLDSLLLNTEAFF.

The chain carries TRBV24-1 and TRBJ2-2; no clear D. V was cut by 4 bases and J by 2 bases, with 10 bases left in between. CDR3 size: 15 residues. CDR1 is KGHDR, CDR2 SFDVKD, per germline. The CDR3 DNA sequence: TGTGCCACCAGTGACTCATCGTCAAACACCGGGGAGCTGTTTTTT. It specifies CATSDSSSNTGELFF.

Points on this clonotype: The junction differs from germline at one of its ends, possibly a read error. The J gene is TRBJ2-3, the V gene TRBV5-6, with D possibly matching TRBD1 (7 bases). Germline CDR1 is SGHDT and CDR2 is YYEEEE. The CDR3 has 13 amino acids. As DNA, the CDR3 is TGTGCCAGCAGCCGCCGGGGGACAGAAACGCAGTATTTT. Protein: CASSRRGTETQYF.

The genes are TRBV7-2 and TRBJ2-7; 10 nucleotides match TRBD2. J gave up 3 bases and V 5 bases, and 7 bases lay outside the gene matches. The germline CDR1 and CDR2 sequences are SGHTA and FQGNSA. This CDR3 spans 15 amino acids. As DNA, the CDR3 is TGTGCCAGCAGCCCTTCTAGCGGGAGACTCTACGAGCAGTACTTC. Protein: CASSPSSGRLYEQYF.

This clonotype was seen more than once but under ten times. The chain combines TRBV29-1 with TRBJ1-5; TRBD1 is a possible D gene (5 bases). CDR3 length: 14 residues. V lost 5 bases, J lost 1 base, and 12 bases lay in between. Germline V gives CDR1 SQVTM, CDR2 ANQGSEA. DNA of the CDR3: TGCAGCGTTAGGGTGGGGCGCAGCAATCAGCCCCAGCATTTT. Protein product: CSVRVGRSNQPQHF. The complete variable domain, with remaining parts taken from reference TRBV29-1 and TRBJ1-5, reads SAVISQKPSRDICQRGTSLTIQCQVDSQVTMMFWYRQQPGQSLTLIATANQGSEATYESGFVIDKFPISRPNLTFSTLTVSNMSPEDSSIYLCSVRVGRSNQPQHFGDGTRLSIL.

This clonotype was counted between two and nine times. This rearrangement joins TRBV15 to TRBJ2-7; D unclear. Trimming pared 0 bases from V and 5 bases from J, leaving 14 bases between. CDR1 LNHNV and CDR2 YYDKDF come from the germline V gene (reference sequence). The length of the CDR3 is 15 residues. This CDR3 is CATSREPLTLNEQYF. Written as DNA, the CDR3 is TGTGCCACCAGCAGAGAGCCGCTCACCTTAAACGAGCAGTACTTC.

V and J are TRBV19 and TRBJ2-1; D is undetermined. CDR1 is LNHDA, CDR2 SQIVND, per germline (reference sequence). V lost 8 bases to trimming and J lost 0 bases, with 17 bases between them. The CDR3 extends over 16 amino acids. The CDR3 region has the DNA TGTGCCAGTTCGTCTCTCCTCCCCAGCTCCTACAATGAGCAGTTCTTC. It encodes CASSSLLPSSYNEQFF.

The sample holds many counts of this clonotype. CDR3 DNA sequence: TGTGCCAGCAGCCTCCGGGGGAACACTGAAGCTTTCTTT. Amino acids: CASSLRGNTEAFF. This rearrangement joins TRBV7-2 to TRBJ1-1; D gene unclear. The germline CDR1 and CDR2 sequences are SGHTA and FQGNSA. V lost 5 bases to trimming and J lost 1 base, with 8 bases between them. There are 13 residues in the CDR3.

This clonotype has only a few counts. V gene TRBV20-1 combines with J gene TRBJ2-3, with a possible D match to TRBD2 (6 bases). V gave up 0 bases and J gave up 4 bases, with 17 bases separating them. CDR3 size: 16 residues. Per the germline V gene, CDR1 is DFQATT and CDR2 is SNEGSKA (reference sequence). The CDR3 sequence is CSAREPGVGGADTQYF. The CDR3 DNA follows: TGCAGTGCTAGAGAGCCGGGGGTAGGAGGAGCAGATACGCAGTATTTT.

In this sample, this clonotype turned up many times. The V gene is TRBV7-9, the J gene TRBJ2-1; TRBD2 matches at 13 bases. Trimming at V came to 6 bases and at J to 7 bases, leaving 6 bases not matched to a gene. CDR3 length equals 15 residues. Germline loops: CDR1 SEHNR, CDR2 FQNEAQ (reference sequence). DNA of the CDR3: TGTGCCAGCAGGCCACTAGCGGGAGGGCCGAATGAGCAGTTCTTC. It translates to CASRPLAGGPNEQFF.

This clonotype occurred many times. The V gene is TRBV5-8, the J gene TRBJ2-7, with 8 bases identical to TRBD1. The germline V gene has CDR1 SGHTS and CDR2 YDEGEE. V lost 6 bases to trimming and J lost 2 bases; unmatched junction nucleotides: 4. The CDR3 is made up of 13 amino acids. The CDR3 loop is CASTGTGPYEQYF. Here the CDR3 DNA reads TGTGCCAGCACGGGGACAGGCCCCTACGAGCAGTACTTC.

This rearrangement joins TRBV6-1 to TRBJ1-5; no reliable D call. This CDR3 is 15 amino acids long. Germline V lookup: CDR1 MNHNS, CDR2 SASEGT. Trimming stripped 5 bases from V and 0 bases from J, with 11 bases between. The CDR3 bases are TGTGCCAGCAGTCCAGGCGGGGTTAGCAATCAGCCCCAGCATTTT. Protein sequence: CASSPGGVSNQPQHF.

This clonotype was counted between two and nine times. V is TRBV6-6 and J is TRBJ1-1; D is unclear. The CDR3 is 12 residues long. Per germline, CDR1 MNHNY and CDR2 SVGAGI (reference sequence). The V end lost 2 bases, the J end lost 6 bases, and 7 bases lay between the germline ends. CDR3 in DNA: TGTGCCAGCAGTTACCCATCTTCTGAAGCTTTCTTT. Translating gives CASSYPSSEAFF.

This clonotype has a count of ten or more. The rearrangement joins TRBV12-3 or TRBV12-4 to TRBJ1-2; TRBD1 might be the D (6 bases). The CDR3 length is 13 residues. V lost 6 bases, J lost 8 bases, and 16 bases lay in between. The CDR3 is CASSRGQIGGYTF. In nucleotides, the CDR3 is TGTGCCAGCAGCAGAGGACAGATCGGGGGCTACACCTTC.

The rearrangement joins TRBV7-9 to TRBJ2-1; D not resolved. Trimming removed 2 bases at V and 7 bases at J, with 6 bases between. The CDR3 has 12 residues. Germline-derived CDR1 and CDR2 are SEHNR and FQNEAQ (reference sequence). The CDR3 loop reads CASSLIVNEQFF. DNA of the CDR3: TGTGCCAGCAGCTTAATTGTGAATGAGCAGTTCTTC.

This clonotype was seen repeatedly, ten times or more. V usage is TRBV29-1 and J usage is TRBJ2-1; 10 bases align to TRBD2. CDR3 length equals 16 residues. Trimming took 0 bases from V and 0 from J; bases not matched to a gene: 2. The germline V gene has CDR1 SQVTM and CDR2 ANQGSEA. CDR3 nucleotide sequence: TGCAGCGTTGAAGAGTCTAGCGGGGGCTCCTACAATGAGCAGTTCTTC. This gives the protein CSVEESSGGSYNEQFF.

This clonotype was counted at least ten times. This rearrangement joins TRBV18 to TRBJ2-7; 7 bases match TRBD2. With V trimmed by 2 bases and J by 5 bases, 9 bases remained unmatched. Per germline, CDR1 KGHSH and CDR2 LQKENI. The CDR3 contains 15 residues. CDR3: CASSPREGVRNEQYF. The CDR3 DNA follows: TGTGCCAGCTCACCAAGGGAGGGAGTACGAAACGAGCAGTACTTC.

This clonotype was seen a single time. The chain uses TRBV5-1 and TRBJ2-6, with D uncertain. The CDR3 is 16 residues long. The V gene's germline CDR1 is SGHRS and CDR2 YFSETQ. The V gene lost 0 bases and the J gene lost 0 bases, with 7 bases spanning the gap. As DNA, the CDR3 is TGCGCCAGCAGCTTGGAATGGGCCTCTGGGGCCAACGTCCTGACTTTC. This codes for CASSLEWASGANVLTF. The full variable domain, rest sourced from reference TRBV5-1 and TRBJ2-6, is KAGVTQTPRYLIKTRGQQVTLSCSPISGHRSVSWYQQTPGQGLQFLFEYFSETQRNKGNFPGRFSGRQFSNSRSEMNVSTLELGDSALYLCASSLEWASGANVLTFGAGSRLTVL.